Each of the 5 T cell receptor beta chains below was sequenced from the same sample in a study of regulatory T cells in long-lasting Graves disease. Through Arm-PCR of CDR3 regions and iRepertoire HTBI primers, TCR beta libraries were built. Using its own MiXCR run on the multiplex PCR reads, TCRdb lists one record per CDR3 protein. The data show a few hundred thousand distinct CDR3 sequences, with about 22% seen just once and roughly 7% held by the top ten. Documented time point: persistent/refractory GD, antithyroid drugs over 5 years with positive TRAb. TCR sequences were obtained from RNA taken from PBMCs. This specimen was peripheral blood mononuclear cells (PBMCs), taken when the disease was refractory, from a patient treated with antithyroid drugs. These receptors came from a female donor with Graves disease.

The chain employs TRBV5-1 and TRBJ2-3; TRBD1 aligns across 10 bases. The CDR3 is made up of 17 amino acids. Germline assignment: CDR1 SGHRS and CDR2 YFSETQ. After removal of 0 bases from V and 1 base from J, the junction contained 5 bases not matched to a gene. The CDR3 DNA follows: TGCGCCAGCAGCTTGGAAGTCGGGACAGGGGGCACAGATACGCAGTATTTT. Amino acids: CASSLEVGTGGTDTQYF.

The genes are TRBV28 and TRBJ2-3; the D gene is possibly TRBD1 (5 bases). CDR1 and CDR2 (germline): MDHEN, SYDVKM. The length of the CDR3 is 12 residues. The V end lost 4 bases, the J end lost 13 bases, and 15 bases lay between the germline ends. The CDR3 here is CASSSLGPTKYF. The CDR3 coding sequence is TGTGCCAGCAGTTCTTTGGGGCCGACAAAGTATTTT.

This clonotype was detected many times. This chain connects TRBV28 to TRBJ2-7; maybe TRBD1 (6 bases). Trimming stripped 3 bases from V and 2 bases from J, with 17 bases between. There are 16 residues in the CDR3. From germline, CDR1 is MDHEN and CDR2 SYDVKM. CDR3 bases: TGTGCCAGCAGTTTGAGTGTAGGGCAGGGGCCCTACGAGCAGTACTTC. Translating it yields CASSLSVGQGPYEQYF.

This clonotype came up a few times. The chain joins TRBV7-9 to TRBJ2-5, with TRBD2 matching 12 bases. The assigned J gene may be wrong: the sequence end matches TRBJ2-1 better. CDR3 length: 19 amino acids. Germline CDR1 and CDR2: SEHNR and FQNEAQ (reference sequence). CDR3 protein: CASSHDGGSLAGGPYEQFF. The CDR3 DNA follows: TGTGCCAGCAGCCACGATGGGGGTTCCCTAGCGGGAGGGCCGTATGAGCAGTTCTTC.

The chain carries TRBV12-3 or TRBV12-4 and TRBJ2-5, with 15 bases identical to TRBD2. V shed 1 base, J shed 5 bases, and the junction held 8 bases outside the gene matches. The CDR3 covers 18 residues. CDR3 DNA: TGTGCCAGCAGTTTAGGGACTAGCGGGAGGGGAGTGCCGGAGACCCAGTACTTC. Its protein is CASSLGTSGRGVPETQYF.